The rows below give T cell receptor beta chains drawn from one sample of a study of cytomegalovirus exposure and HLA in healthy donors. The assay was immunoSEQ multiplex PCR, and TCRdb's table has in-frame clones only and misses some. The sample has about 120,000 clones, roughly four fifths seen once. Material: PBMCs. Source of these receptors: a male donor in good health and CMV-seronegative. Each CDR3 is given with its conserved first and last residue. A D gene is named only where the DNA matches it firmly. Size values are once, few and many counts, or a class for expanded clones, and some rows have none.

length	D	size	J	V	CDR3	DNA
15	-	-	TRBJ1-2	TRBV5-4	CASSLGQLLNYGYTF	TGTGCCAGCAGCCTAGGACAGCTCCTCAACTATGGCTACACCTTC
13	-	-	TRBJ1-5	TRBV30	CAWSSGDRQPQHF	TGTGCCTGGAGTAGCGGGGATCGTCAGCCCCAGCATTTT
15	-	-	TRBJ2-3	TRBV7-8	CASSPLRSSTDTQYF	TGTGCCAGCAGCCCCTTGCGAAGTAGCACAGATACGCAGTATTTT
15	TRBD1	-	TRBJ2-7	TRBV4-3	CASSQQTGQGYEQYF	TGCGCCAGCAGCCAACAAACGGGACAGGGCTACGAGCAGTACTTC
19	TRBD2	-	TRBJ2-1	TRBV9	CASSPRRIGGRGAYNEQFF	TGTGCCAGCAGCCCTCGACGGATAGGGGGGCGGGGGGCCTACAATGAGCAGTTCTTC
11	-	-	TRBJ1-4	TRBV28	CASSSSEKLFF	TGTGCCAGCAGTTCTAGTGAAAAACTGTTTTTT
15	TRBD1	few	TRBJ1-1	TRBV18	CASSPGQEVNTEAFF	TGTGCCAGCTCACCGGGACAGGAGGTGAACACTGAAGCTTTCTTT
16	-	-	TRBJ1-2	TRBV5-5	CASSPFSSAGGNGYTF	TGTGCCAGCAGCCCCTTTTCGTCCGCGGGGGGTAATGGCTACACCTTC
13	-	-	TRBJ1-2	TRBV2	CASSRQTNYGYTF	TGTGCCAGCAGCAGACAGACTAACTATGGCTACACCTTC
16	-	-	TRBJ2-1	TRBV7-8	CASSGTRTNTYNEQFF	TGTGCCAGCAGCGGAACCCGGACTAACACTTACAATGAGCAGTTCTTC
17	TRBD2	-	TRBJ2-1	TRBV5-4	CASSSGLAGAPNNEQFF	TGTGCCAGCAGCTCCGGACTAGCGGGAGCCCCCAACAATGAGCAGTTCTTC
14	-	-	TRBJ1-5	TRBV27	CASSPSGVGQPQHF	TGTGCCAGCAGTCCTTCCGGGGTCGGTCAGCCCCAGCATTTT
12	-	-	TRBJ1-1	TRBV5-1	CASSRGGTEAFF	TGCGCCAGCAGCCGAGGGGGAACTGAAGCTTTCTTT
15	TRBD2	-	TRBJ2-3	TRBV6-5	CATGRSGGPGDTQYF	TGTGCTACCGGGCGAAGCGGGGGCCCGGGGGATACGCAGTATTTT
12	-	-	TRBJ2-7	TRBV6-6	CASSPLSYEQYF	TGTGCCAGCAGTCCTCTGTCCTACGAGCAGTACTTC
13	TRBD1	few	TRBJ1-1	TRBV5-1	CASKLDRDTEAFF	TGCGCCAGCAAGTTGGACAGGGACACTGAAGCTTTCTTT
15	TRBD1	-	TRBJ1-2	TRBV7-6	CASSLGTGRGSGYTF	TGTGCCAGCAGCTTAGGGACAGGCCGGGGGAGTGGCTACACCTTC
13	-	once	TRBJ2-1	TRBV19	CASSIGHNNEQFF	TGTGCCAGTAGTATAGGACACAACAATGAGCAGTTCTTC
12	TRBD1	-	TRBJ2-7	TRBV28	CASSAQGVGQYF	TGTGCCAGCAGTGCCCAGGGGGTAGGGCAGTACTTC
15	TRBD2	-	TRBJ2-7	TRBV19	CASSSGTSGSYEQYF	TGTGCCAGTAGTTCCGGGACTAGCGGGAGCTACGAGCAGTACTTC
13	-	once	TRBJ1-5	TRBV6-5	CASSYGGGQPQHF	TGTGCCAGCAGTTATGGGGGAGGGCAGCCCCAGCATTTT
14	-	-	TRBJ2-1	TRBV7-2	CASSPPPLRNEQFF	TGTGCCAGCAGCCCTCCACCCCTCAGAAATGAGCAGTTCTTC
14	TRBD1	-	TRBJ1-4	TRBV29-1	CSVTSQGAAEKLFF	TGCAGCGTTACTTCCCAGGGGGCTGCTGAAAAACTGTTTTTT
14	-	once	TRBJ2-3	TRBV19	CASSIGRGLDTQYF	TGTGCCAGTAGTATAGGGAGAGGCCTAGATACGCAGTATTTT
16	-	-	TRBJ1-3	TRBV28	CASSLLGQGTGNTIYF	TGTGCCAGCAGTTTACTGGGGCAGGGCACTGGAAACACCATATATTTT
16	-	-	TRBJ1-1	TRBV5-3	CARSLSLGGRNTEAFF	TGTGCCAGAAGCTTGAGTCTCGGGGGGAGGAACACTGAAGCTTTCTTT
17	TRBD1	-	TRBJ1-5	TRBV7-2	CASSPRTGGSGNQPQHF	TGTGCCAGCAGCCCCCGGACAGGGGGCTCGGGCAATCAGCCCCAGCATTTT
15	-	-	TRBJ2-3	TRBV4-3	CASSQDWESTDTQYF	TGCGCCAGCAGCCAAGATTGGGAGAGCACAGATACGCAGTATTTT
16	TRBD1	-	TRBJ1-3	TRBV5-1	CASSSGTGDPGNTIYF	TGCGCCAGCAGTTCCGGGACAGGGGACCCAGGAAACACCATATATTTT
19	-	-	TRBJ2-7	TRBV4-2	CASSQEEGGRGLSFYEQYF	TGTGCCAGCAGCCAAGAAGAGGGGGGGCGAGGCCTCTCTTTTTACGAGCAGTACTTC
15	-	-	TRBJ1-5	TRBV7-6	CASSPGVEGNQPQHF	TGTGCCAGCAGCCCCGGAGTGGAGGGCAATCAGCCCCAGCATTTT
19	-	-	TRBJ1-3	TRBV7-9	CASSFPLGAPTTSGNTIYF	TGTGCCAGCAGCTTCCCTCTAGGCGCCCCAACAACCTCTGGAAACACCATATATTTT
12	TRBD1	-	TRBJ2-1	TRBV6-5	CASRFTGGSEFF	TGTGCCAGCAGATTTACAGGGGGCTCGGAGTTCTTC
15	-	-	TRBJ2-5	TRBV12-5	CASGSSDTSGETQYF	TGTGCTAGTGGTTCTTCGGACACCTCCGGTGAGACCCAGTACTTC
17	TRBD2	few	TRBJ2-7	TRBV11-3	CASSPRTSGTISYEQYF	TGTGCCAGCAGCCCTCGGACTAGCGGGACCATAAGCTACGAGCAGTACTTC
16	TRBD2	-	TRBJ2-1	TRBV4-1	CASSQLLAGVENEQFF	TGCGCCAGCAGCCAGTTACTAGCGGGAGTGGAGAATGAGCAGTTCTTC
13	-	-	TRBJ1-4	TRBV28	CASSLGVPGGLFF	TGTGCCAGCAGCCTCGGTGTCCCGGGGGGACTGTTTTTT
14	TRBD1	-	TRBJ1-2	TRBV5-4	CASSPKGDRDGYTF	TGTGCCAGCAGCCCAAAGGGGGACAGGGATGGCTACACCTTC
16	TRBD1	-	TRBJ1-5	TRBV7-9	CASSPGQAGSNQPQHF	TGTGCCAGCAGCCCAGGACAGGCTGGCAGCAATCAGCCCCAGCATTTT
16	-	-	TRBJ1-1	TRBV4-1	CASSQSRAGAAVEAFF	TGCGCCAGCAGCCAATCGAGGGCAGGGGCGGCTGTTGAAGCTTTCTTT
13	-	few	TRBJ2-5	TRBV18	CASSAGGAETQYF	TGTGCCAGCTCAGCTGGGGGCGCCGAGACCCAGTACTTC
16	TRBD1	-	TRBJ1-4	TRBV28	CASSSDRGRWVEKLFF	TGTGCCAGCAGTTCCGACAGGGGACGGTGGGTTGAAAAACTGTTTTTT
15	TRBD1	-	TRBJ2-4	TRBV30	CAWSPGTAAKNIQYF	TGTGCCTGGAGCCCAGGGACAGCAGCCAAAAACATTCAGTACTTC
14	-	few	TRBJ1-1	TRBV5-1	CASSLDSMNTEAFF	TGCGCCAGCAGCTTGGACAGCATGAACACTGAAGCTTTCTTT
16	TRBD2	-	TRBJ2-2	TRBV5-4	CASSLGLAGNTGELFF	TGTGCCAGCAGCTTGGGACTAGCGGGGAACACCGGGGAGCTGTTTTTT
15	TRBD1	-	TRBJ1-1	TRBV5-6	CASSRWDREYTEAFF	TGTGCCAGCAGCCGTTGGGACAGGGAATACACTGAAGCTTTCTTT
13	-	-	TRBJ1-2	TRBV7-2	CASRPGTSYGYTF	TGTGCCAGCAGACCTGGGACATCTTATGGCTACACCTTC
15	-	-	TRBJ1-5	TRBV28	CASSRTAIGNQPQHF	TGTGCCAGCAGCCGGACAGCCATTGGCAATCAGCCCCAGCATTTT
13	-	once	TRBJ1-5	TRBV7-2	CASSLDGSQPQHF	TGTGCCAGCAGCTTAGACGGGTCACAGCCCCAGCATTTT
14	TRBD2	-	TRBJ2-1	TRBV10-3	CAIRGLAGGNEQFF	TGTGCCATCAGGGGACTAGCGGGGGGTAATGAGCAGTTCTTC
15	TRBD2	-	TRBJ2-3	TRBV18	CASSVLVAGGDTQYF	TGTGCCAGCTCAGTCCTAGTAGCGGGAGGAGATACGCAGTATTTT
15	-	-	TRBJ2-5	TRBV27	CASSLHGTTKETQYF	TGTGCCAGCAGTTTACATGGGACAACGAAAGAGACCCAGTACTTC
13	-	-	TRBJ2-7	TRBV30	CAWDSTSSYEQYF	TGTGCCTGGGACAGTACCAGCTCCTACGAGCAGTACTTC
15	-	-	TRBJ1-4	TRBV29-1	CSVEGGEWSNEKLFF	TGCAGCGTTGAAGGGGGGGAATGGTCTAATGAAAAACTGTTTTTT